The next 2 T cell receptor beta chains were all read from a single sample in a study of blood T cell repertoires in COVID-19. Profiling relied on immunoSEQ multiplex PCR, and the TCRdb table lists in-frame clones only, not all of them. The sample has about 260,000 clones, around four fifths seen once. Source material: peripheral blood. The receptors were gathered from a man aged 55 to 69 with acute or convalescent COVID-19.

This chain joins TRBV7-9 and TRBJ1-3, with 9 bases fitting TRBD1. V lost 5 bases, J lost 0 bases, and 11 bases stayed unmatched. CDR1 and CDR2 (germline): SEHNR, FQNEAQ (reference sequence). CDR3 length: 18 residues. The CDR3 nucleotides read TGTGCCAGCAGCACCATGCCGGGACAGGGCCGCTCTGGAAACACCATATATTTT. As protein: CASSTMPGQGRSGNTIYF. The whole variable domain, filled in from reference TRBV7-9 and TRBJ1-3, reads DTGVSQNPRHKITKRGQNVTFRCDPISEHNRLYWYRQTLGQGPEFLTYFQNEAQLEKSRLLSDRFSAERPKGSFSTLEIQRTEQGDSAMYLCASSTMPGQGRSGNTIYFGEGSWLTVV.

The table lists this clone with a count of one. This chain connects TRBV20-1 to TRBJ2-5; D remains unclear. Trimming stripped 1 base from V and 2 bases from J, with 2 bases between. The CDR3 extends over 11 amino acids. Germline V lookup: CDR1 DFQATT, CDR2 SNEGSKA (reference sequence). The DNA for the CDR3 is TGCAGTGCTAGAGTACAAGAGACCCAGTACTTC. This codes for CSARVQETQYF.